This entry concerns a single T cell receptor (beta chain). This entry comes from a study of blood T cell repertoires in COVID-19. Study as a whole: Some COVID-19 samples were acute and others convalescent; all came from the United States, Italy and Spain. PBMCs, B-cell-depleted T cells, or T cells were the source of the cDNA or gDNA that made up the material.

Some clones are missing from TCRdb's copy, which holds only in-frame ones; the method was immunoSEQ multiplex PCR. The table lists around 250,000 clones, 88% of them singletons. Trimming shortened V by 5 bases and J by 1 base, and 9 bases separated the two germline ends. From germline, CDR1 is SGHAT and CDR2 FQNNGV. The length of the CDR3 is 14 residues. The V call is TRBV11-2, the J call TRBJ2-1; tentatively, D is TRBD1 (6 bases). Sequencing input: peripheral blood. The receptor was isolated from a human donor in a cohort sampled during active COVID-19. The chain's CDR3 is CASSLRGSYNEQFF. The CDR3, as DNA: TGTGCCAGCAGCCTCAGGGGATCCTACAATGAGCAGTTCTTC. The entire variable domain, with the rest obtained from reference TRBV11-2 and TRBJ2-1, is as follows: EAGVAQSPRYKIIEKRQSVAFWCNPISGHATLYWYQQILGQGPKLLIQFQNNGVVDDSQLPKDRFSAERLKGVDSTLKIQPAKLEDSAVYLCASSLRGSYNEQFFGPGTRLTVL.